This TCR beta chain is from a study of control samples from healthy donors and cancer patients. Some clones are missing from TCRdb's copy, which holds only in-frame ones; the method was immunoSEQ multiplex PCR. The table lists 79,000 or so clones, around nine tenths of them singletons, with about 9.5% in the top ten. The germline gives CDR1 MNHEY, CDR2 SVGEGT. V gave up 3 bases and J gave up 0 bases, with 13 bases separating them. This CDR3 spans 16 amino acids. The TCR comes from a woman aged 45 to 65 with colorectal cancer. The specimen sequenced was PBMCs. The chain carries TRBV6-2 or TRBV6-3 and TRBJ2-3; D is possibly TRBD1 (5 bases). CDR3 bases: TGTGCCAGCAGTTATGGGGCTTCCATTAGCACAGATACGCAGTATTTT. This gives the protein CASSYGASISTDTQYF.